This T cell receptor (beta chain) originates from a study of CD8 T cells in ankylosing spondylitis. Study-level points and caveats: Existing reports had already noted some motif variants in reactive arthritis synovial fluid and blood. What appeared characteristic of ankylosing spondylitis blood was a TCR beta motif of under 10 highly homologous variants.

There are 14 residues in the CDR3. The ends were cut back, 0 bases at V and 3 bases at J, with 9 bases in the middle. Germline loops: CDR1 SGDLS, CDR2 YYNGEE. TCRdb re-analysed the 5' RACE reads in MiXCR, keeping a single row per CDR3 protein. The sample carries about 460,000 distinct CDR3 sequences, 5.3% recorded once. In its sample, this clonotype was seen many times. Its antigen is unidentified. The chain uses TRBV9 and TRBJ1-2; D is possibly TRBD1 (6 bases). The sample was blood, either unsorted or a sorted T cell fraction (not recorded which). This sequence was found in a male donor with ankylosing spondylitis. The CDR3 DNA is TGTGCCAGCAGCGTAGGGACAGTGTACTATGGCTACACCTTC. Its protein product is CASSVGTVYYGYTF.